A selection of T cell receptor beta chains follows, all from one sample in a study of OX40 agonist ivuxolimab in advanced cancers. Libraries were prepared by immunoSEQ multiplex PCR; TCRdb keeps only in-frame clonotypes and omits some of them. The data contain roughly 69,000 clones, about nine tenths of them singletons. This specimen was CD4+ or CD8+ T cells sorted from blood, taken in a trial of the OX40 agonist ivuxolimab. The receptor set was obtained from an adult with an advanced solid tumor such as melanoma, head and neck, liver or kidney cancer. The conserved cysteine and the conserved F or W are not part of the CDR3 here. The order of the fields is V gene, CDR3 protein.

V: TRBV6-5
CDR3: ASQGWGNEKLF

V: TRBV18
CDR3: ASSPRASGRAPETQY

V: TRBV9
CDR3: ASSVLDSPSYNEQF

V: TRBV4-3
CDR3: ASSLQGANEAF

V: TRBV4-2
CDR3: ASSQGNTEAF

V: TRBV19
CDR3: ASTLGTGTGPDTEAF

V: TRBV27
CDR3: ASSQTGVGTDTQY

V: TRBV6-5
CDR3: ASSPAGDRVYEQY

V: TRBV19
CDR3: ASRPQPGTPGLYMNTEAF

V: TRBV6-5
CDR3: ASSSGLVGETQY